The 25 T cell receptor beta chains reported below all come from one sample, sequenced in a study of T cell changes during pregnancy in multiple sclerosis. Sequencing was performed with immunoSEQ multiplex PCR; in TCRdb, only in-frame clones are kept and a portion is missing. Among more than 65,000 clones listed, about 89% were seen once. Sequenced here: CD4+ T cells from peripheral blood mononuclear cells, sampled before pregnancy. All receptors derive from a female donor with multiple sclerosis, enrolled in a pregnancy study.

CDR3 residues: CASQIVRGSGSPLHF. In DNA form, the CDR3 reads TGTGCCAGCCAGATCGTGCGGGGGTCCGGTTCACCCCTCCACTTT. The V and J genes are TRBV19 and TRBJ1-6; D is perhaps TRBD1 (5 bases). Germline CDR1 is LNHDA and CDR2 is SQIVND (reference sequence). V gave up 9 bases and J gave up 9 bases, with 21 bases separating them. The CDR3 has 15 amino acids.

This chain connects TRBV9 to TRBJ1-2; the match to TRBD1 covers 7 bases. This CDR3 has 16 residues. CDR1 is SGDLS, CDR2 YYNGEE, per germline. J was trimmed by 2 bases and V by 0 bases; bases with no gene match: 7. DNA for the CDR3: TGTGCCAGCAGCGTAGGTTTACAGGGGCGGAACTATGGCTACACCTTC. Translation gives CASSVGLQGRNYGYTF.

The chain combines TRBV18 with TRBJ2-1, with TRBD2 identical over 10 bases. Germline values: CDR1 KGHSH, CDR2 LQKENI. The CDR3 runs to 15 residues. The V segment lost 2 bases and the J segment 10 bases; nucleotides outside the gene matches: 8. CDR3 sequence (DNA): TGTGCCAGCTCACCAGGGCTAGCGGGAGTTGGGGAGCAGTTCTTC. Residues: CASSPGLAGVGEQFF.

The chain employs TRBV28 and TRBJ2-7, with TRBD2 identical over 7 bases. J lost 4 bases, V lost 6 bases, and 9 bases had no gene match. CDR3 size: 14 residues. Germline V CDR1 and CDR2: MDHEN, SYDVKM. CDR3 amino acids: CASRMSGNSYEQYF. As DNA, the CDR3 is TGTGCCAGCAGGATGAGCGGGAATTCGTACGAGCAGTACTTC.

V is TRBV2 and J is TRBJ2-2, with a weak D call TRBD1 (5 bases). Trimming cost V 4 bases and J 2 bases, with 8 bases left between them. The CDR3 consists of 14 residues. The germline V gene has CDR1 SNHLY and CDR2 FYNNEI. The chain's CDR3 is CASSVTVNTGELFF. The CDR3 DNA is TGTGCCAGCAGTGTGACAGTCAACACCGGGGAGCTGTTTTTT. Together with reference TRBV2 and TRBJ2-2, the CDR3 gives the full variable domain: EPEVTQTPSHQVTQMGQEVILRCVPISNHLYFYWYRQILGQKVEFLVSFYNNEISEKSEIFDDQFSVERPDGSNFTLKIRSTKLEDSAMYFCASSVTVNTGELFFGEGSRLTVL.

The J gene is TRBJ2-7, the V gene TRBV5-4; TRBD1 aligns across 10 bases. In germline, CDR1 is SGHNT, CDR2 YYREEE (reference sequence). The CDR3 runs to 15 residues. V was clipped by 4 bases and J by 5 bases; unmatched bases: 9. The CDR3 sequence: CASSPAGTGVNEQYF. The CDR3 DNA follows: TGTGCCAGCAGCCCTGCCGGGACAGGGGTCAACGAGCAGTACTTC.

The CDR3 DNA reads as TGTGCCCAAGGCCCGGGGGGCGGTGGAAACACCATATATTTT. It codes for CAQGPGGGGNTIYF. The chain is built from TRBV30 and TRBJ1-3; perhaps TRBD1 as D (6 bases). The V gene lost 8 bases and the J gene lost 3 bases, with 17 bases spanning the gap. The CDR3 is 14 amino acids. Germline-derived CDR1 and CDR2 are GTSNPN and SVGIG (reference sequence).

This clone was detected only once. The chain has TRBV2 and TRBJ2-2; a possible D gene is TRBD2 (6 bases). Trimming removed 6 bases at V and 4 bases at J, with 12 bases between. The germline V gene encodes CDR1 SNHLY and CDR2 FYNNEI. The CDR3 contains 14 residues. The CDR3 region has the DNA TGTGCCAGCAGGACTAGGGTTCGCACCGGGGAGCTGTTTTTT. This gives the protein CASRTRVRTGELFF.

J is TRBJ2-2 and V is TRBV4-1, with 7 bases that match TRBD1. J gave up 1 base and V 2 bases, and 4 bases lay outside the gene matches. CDR1 and CDR2 (germline): MGHRA, YSYEKL. The CDR3 sequence is 16 residues long. The DNA of the CDR3 is TGCGCCAGCAGCCAACCGGGACAGAGGAACACCGGGGAGCTGTTTTTT. Amino acids: CASSQPGQRNTGELFF.

This clone appeared a single time. The chain is built from TRBV30 and TRBJ2-2; a weak D match, TRBD2 (5 bases). Trimming removed 3 bases at V and 4 bases at J, with 12 bases between. There are 14 residues in the CDR3. Germline CDR1 and CDR2: GTSNPN and SVGIG (reference sequence). CDR3 sequence (DNA): TGTGCCTGGAGAACCCGGGGTCTCACCGGGGAGCTGTTTTTT. It translates to CAWRTRGLTGELFF.

The V call is TRBV4-1, the J call TRBJ1-2; D remains ambiguous. Germline CDR1 reads MGHRA; CDR2 reads YSYEKL. The ends were cut back, 4 bases at V and 2 bases at J, with 20 bases in the middle. CDR3 size: 17 residues. The CDR3 DNA is TGCGCCAGCAGCCGACTAGCGGGAGGAGGCCGGAACTATGGCTACACCTTC. Its protein is CASSRLAGGGRNYGYTF.

The rearrangement joins TRBV11-2 to TRBJ2-1, with a tentative D call TRBD2 (6 bases). Germline lookup yields CDR1 SGHAT and CDR2 FQNNGV. V lost 5 bases, J lost 2 bases, and 22 bases lay in between. The CDR3 consists of 18 residues. The CDR3 sequence is CASSPRHGLPYTYNEQFF. The CDR3, as DNA: TGTGCCAGCAGCCCCCGACACGGACTACCCTACACCTACAATGAGCAGTTCTTC.

The chain uses TRBV7-2 and TRBJ1-1; D call uncertain. Looked up from germline, CDR1 is SGHTA and CDR2 is FQGNSA. This CDR3 region has 14 residues. V was clipped by 2 bases and J by 2 bases, with 9 bases between them. The CDR3 DNA is TGTGCCAGCAGCTTATTTGGGCGCAACACTGAAGCTTTCTTT. The encoded protein is CASSLFGRNTEAFF. Based on the CDR3 plus reference TRBV7-2 and TRBJ1-1, the full variable domain is GAGVSQSPSNKVTEKGKDVELRCDPISGHTALYWYRQSLGQGLEFLIYFQGNSAPDKSGLPSDRFSAERTGGSVSTLTIQRTQQEDSAVYLCASSLFGRNTEAFFGQGTRLTVV.

The chain uses TRBV7-9 and TRBJ2-7; 11 bases align to TRBD2. With V trimmed by 0 bases and J by 6 bases, 10 bases remained unmatched. The CDR3 consists of 17 residues. In germline, CDR1 is SEHNR, CDR2 FQNEAQ (reference sequence). The CDR3 spells CASSLASGGGQGREQYF. For the CDR3, the DNA is TGTGCCAGCAGCTTAGCTAGCGGGGGGGGTCAGGGACGCGAGCAGTACTTC.

This clone was seen only once. The chain employs TRBV10-3 and TRBJ2-5; 10 nucleotides line up with TRBD2. With V trimmed by 10 bases and J by 1 base, 9 bases remained unmatched. The CDR3 consists of 15 residues. CDR1 is ENHRY, CDR2 SYGVKD, per germline. The CDR3 sequence: CANERKREGQETQYF. CDR3 in DNA: TGTGCCAACGAGCGCAAGCGGGAGGGCCAAGAGACCCAGTACTTC.

This chain links TRBV7-6 with TRBJ1-5; D may be TRBD1 (6 bases). The CDR3 sequence is 17 residues long. Germline lookup yields CDR1 SGHVS and CDR2 FNYEAQ. Deletions cut 5 bases from V and 2 bases from J, with 19 bases between. This chain's CDR3 is CASSPMGGRGGNQPQHF. The DNA of the CDR3 is TGTGCCAGCAGCCCCATGGGGGGGCGCGGAGGCAATCAGCCCCAGCATTTT.

The chain has TRBV6-1 and TRBJ1-5, with TRBD1 identical over 9 bases. The CDR3 consists of 15 residues. Germline V gene data show CDR1 as MNHNS and CDR2 as SASEGT. After removal of 7 bases from V and 7 bases from J, the junction contained 11 bases not matched to a gene. The CDR3 loop reads CASKRGQGSLQPQHF. The CDR3 DNA follows: TGTGCCAGCAAGAGGGGACAGGGTAGTTTGCAGCCCCAGCATTTT.

The chain combines TRBV29-1 with TRBJ2-2; D is uncertain. The germline V gene encodes CDR1 SQVTM and CDR2 ANQGSEA. Trimming left V 2 bases short and J 4 bases short, with 11 bases between. The CDR3 has 14 residues. CDR3 region: CSVELESSTGELFF. In DNA, the CDR3 is TGCAGCGTTGAATTGGAGAGTTCCACCGGGGAGCTGTTTTTT.

V gene TRBV6-5 combines with J gene TRBJ1-2, with 8 positions matching TRBD1. The V and J ends lost 0 bases and 4 bases, in that order; junction bases with no gene match: 4. CDR3 length: 15 amino acids. Looked up from germline, CDR1 is MNHEY and CDR2 is SVGAGI. CDR3 bases: TGTGCCAGCAGTTACTCCCGGACAGGGTCCTATGGCTACACCTTC. Translation: CASSYSRTGSYGYTF.

This clone was counted a few times. V and J are TRBV6-5 and TRBJ1-2; D is possibly TRBD1 (5 bases). CDR1 MNHEY and CDR2 SVGAGI come from the germline V gene. V shed 6 bases and J shed 7 bases, with 15 bases lying between them. The CDR3 consists of 13 residues. The CDR3 loop reads CASRPDRTRGYTF. The CDR3 DNA sequence: TGTGCCAGCAGACCTGACAGAACGCGTGGCTACACCTTC.

The chain joins TRBV7-2 to TRBJ2-3, with 12 bases that match TRBD2. The CDR3 is 16 amino acids. The V gene end was trimmed by 5 bases and the J gene end by 4 bases; junction bases not matched to a gene: 7. Germline V gene lookup returns CDR1 SGHTA and CDR2 FQGNSA. CDR3 nucleotide sequence: TGTGCCAGCAGCAAAGGACTAGCGGGGTCCGCAGATACGCAGTATTTT. It encodes CASSKGLAGSADTQYF.

The V gene is TRBV28, the J gene TRBJ2-1; TRBD2 matches 8 bases. The CDR3 is 15 residues long. V was clipped by 1 base and J by 4 bases; unmatched bases: 3. Per germline, CDR1 MDHEN and CDR2 SYDVKM. In DNA form, the CDR3 reads TGTGCCAGCAGTTTATTACGGGAGGGTTACAATGAGCAGTTCTTC. Translating it yields CASSLLREGYNEQFF.

In this sample, this clone turned up once. This chain joins TRBV11-3 and TRBJ2-1; 12 bases fit TRBD2. Germline lookup yields CDR1 SGHNT and CDR2 YENEEA. This CDR3 contains 14 residues. With V trimmed by 6 bases and J by 7 bases, 4 bases remained unmatched. The CDR3 nucleotides are TGTGCCAGCAGGCTAGCGGGGGGGGTAAATGAGCAGTTCTTC. As protein: CASRLAGGVNEQFF.

This chain joins TRBV6-1 and TRBJ2-2, with TRBD1 as a possible D gene (5 bases). V shed 4 bases and J shed 11 bases, with 20 bases lying between them. This CDR3 region has 15 residues. Germline V gene data show CDR1 as MNHNS and CDR2 as SASEGT. In nucleotides, the CDR3 is TGTGCCAGCAGTGCTCAGGGCTCCCGCACAGAAGAGCTGTTTTTT. It is translated as CASSAQGSRTEELFF.

The table lists this clone with a few counts. CDR3 bases: TGCAGCGTTTGGAGGGGAAGGGATGGCTACACCTTC. This gives the protein CSVWRGRDGYTF. V is TRBV29-1 and J is TRBJ1-2; a possible D gene is TRBD1 (5 bases). The CDR3 spans 12 residues. Germline lookup yields CDR1 SQVTM and CDR2 ANQGSEA. Trimming removed 5 bases from V and 6 bases from J, with 13 bases in between.